The clone carrying this T cell receptor beta chain was counted many times. Making TCR beta cDNA involved around 510 ng total RNA and a constant-region primer. Slightly modified ARM-PCR served as the procedure for the TCR beta libraries. These libraries came from three rounds of nested multiplex PCR. In the first two PCR rounds, TRBV1-TRBV30 forward primers were paired with a C-beta reverse primer, and each round lasted about 9 cycles. TCRdb processed the multiplex PCR reads anew with MiXCR; each CDR3 protein has one entry. The sample carries 150,000 to 200,000 distinct CDR3 sequences, over 50% recorded once. Blood RNA was derived from unsorted whole blood, and germline DNA was extracted too. This entry comes from a study of tumor-infiltrating lymphocytes in primary liver carcinoma. Overall study context: The study reported T1-T3 N0M0 tumors spanning 4.2 to 10 cm.

This CDR3 is 15 amino acids long. Germline V gives CDR1 SGHAT, CDR2 FQNNGV. With 4 bases removed from V and 3 bases from J, the gap between germline ends came to 12 bases. Material: peripheral blood. The receptor was isolated from a man aged 35 to 55 with primary liver carcinoma and hepatitis B virus infection. The chain employs TRBV11-2 and TRBJ2-2; no definite D call. CDR3 DNA sequence: TGTGCCAGCAGCTCGGCCACGGCTTACACCGGGGAGCTGTTTTTT. Translating it yields CASSSATAYTGELFF.